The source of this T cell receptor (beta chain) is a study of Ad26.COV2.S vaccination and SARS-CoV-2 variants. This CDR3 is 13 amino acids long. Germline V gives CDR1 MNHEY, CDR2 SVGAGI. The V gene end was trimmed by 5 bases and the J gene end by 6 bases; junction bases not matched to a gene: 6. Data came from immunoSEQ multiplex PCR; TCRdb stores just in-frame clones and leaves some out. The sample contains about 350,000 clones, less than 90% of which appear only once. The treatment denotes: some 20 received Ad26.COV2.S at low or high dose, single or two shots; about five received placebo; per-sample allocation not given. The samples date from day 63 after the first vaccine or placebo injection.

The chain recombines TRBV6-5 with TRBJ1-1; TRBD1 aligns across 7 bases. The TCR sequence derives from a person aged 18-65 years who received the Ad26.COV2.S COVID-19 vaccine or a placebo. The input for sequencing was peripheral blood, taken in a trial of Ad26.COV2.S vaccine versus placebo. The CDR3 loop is CASSPRGLAEAFF. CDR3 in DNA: TGTGCCAGCAGTCCTAGGGGGCTGGCTGAAGCTTTCTTT.